The rows below give T cell receptor beta chains drawn from one sample of a study of cytomegalovirus exposure and HLA in healthy donors. The protocol was immunoSEQ multiplex PCR, while the TCRdb copy is restricted to in-frame clones and leaves out a portion. The repertoire has around 150,000 clones, approximately 80% of them found once; the top ten carry 2.5% to 4%. Sequencing used PBMCs. The receptors stem from a man aged 40-49 years in good health and CMV-seronegative. The CDR3 runs from the conserved cysteine through the conserved F or W. D genes are given only for firm matches. Size tells how often a clone was seen (once, few, many) or the class of an expanded clone, and some rows leave it out.

j_call clone_size v_call d_call cdr3_aa cdr3_nt
TRBJ1-1 - TRBV5-1 TRBD1 CASSLGQGITEAFF TGCGCCAGCAGCTTGGGACAGGGAATCACTGAAGCTTTCTTT
TRBJ1-1 - TRBV5-4 - CASSFWGGAEAFF TGTGCCAGCAGCTTTTGGGGGGGCGCTGAAGCTTTCTTT
TRBJ2-1 - TRBV28 - CASSPPYSGPYFF TGTGCCAGCAGTCCACCCTACAGCGGTCCTTATTTCTTC
TRBJ2-1 - TRBV15 - CATSTVGGGEQFF TGTGCCACCAGCACCGTAGGTGGCGGGGAGCAGTTCTTC
TRBJ1-1 - TRBV6-4 - CASSDSGRTTEAFF TGTGCCAGCAGTGACTCTGGGCGAACCACTGAAGCTTTCTTT
TRBJ2-7 - TRBV6-5 - CATGAYEQYF TGTGCCACGGGGGCCTACGAGCAGTACTTC
TRBJ2-3 - TRBV5-1 TRBD2 CASSSGTMGTDTQYF TGCGCCAGCAGCTCCGGGACTATGGGCACAGATACGCAGTATTTT
TRBJ2-7 - TRBV11-2 TRBD2 CASRELGRASYEQYF TGTGCCAGCAGAGAACTCGGGAGGGCCAGTTACGAGCAGTACTTC
TRBJ2-7 - TRBV10-3 TRBD2 CAISGGTSAKSSYEQYF TGTGCCATCAGTGGGGGGACTAGCGCCAAAAGCTCCTACGAGCAGTACTTC
TRBJ1-5 - TRBV19 TRBD1 CASSIFVGTGGAGNQPQHF TGTGCCAGTAGTATTTTCGTCGGGACAGGGGGTGCTGGCAATCAGCCCCAGCATTTT
TRBJ1-2 once TRBV19 - CASSIGYGRGYGYTF TGTGCCAGTAGTATCGGTTATGGCAGGGGCTATGGCTACACCTTC
TRBJ1-1 - TRBV30 - CAWELTGNTEAFF TGTGCCTGGGAGCTGACAGGGAACACTGAAGCTTTCTTT
TRBJ2-3 - TRBV18 - CASSPPVGARADTQYF TGTGCCAGCTCACCACCGGTTGGAGCTCGGGCAGATACGCAGTATTTT
TRBJ2-7 - TRBV6-6 TRBD2 CASSYSGTSYEQYF TGTGCCAGCAGTTACTCCGGGACTAGCTACGAGCAGTACTTC
TRBJ2-1 - TRBV7-9 - CASSLVWGTRNEQFF TGTGCCAGCAGCTTAGTCTGGGGGACTCGAAATGAGCAGTTCTTC
TRBJ1-2 - TRBV6-6 - CASSTTGTNYGYTF TGTGCCAGCAGTACTACAGGAACTAACTATGGCTACACCTTC